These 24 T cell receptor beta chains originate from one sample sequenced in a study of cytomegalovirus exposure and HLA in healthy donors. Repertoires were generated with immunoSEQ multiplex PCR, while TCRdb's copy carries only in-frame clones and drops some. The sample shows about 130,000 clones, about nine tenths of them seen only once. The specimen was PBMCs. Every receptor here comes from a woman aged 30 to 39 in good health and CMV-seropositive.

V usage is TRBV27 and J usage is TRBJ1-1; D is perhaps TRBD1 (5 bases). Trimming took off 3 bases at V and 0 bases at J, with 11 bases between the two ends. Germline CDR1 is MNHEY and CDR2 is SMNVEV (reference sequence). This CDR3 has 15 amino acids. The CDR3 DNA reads TGTGCCAGCAGTTTGCTCGACAGAGTGAACACTGAAGCTTTCTTT. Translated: CASSLLDRVNTEAFF.

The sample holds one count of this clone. The CDR3 DNA sequence: TGTGCCAGCAGCTTAGTCGGGGGGGCAAGGGATACGCAGTATTTT. This translates into CASSLVGGARDTQYF. The chain couples TRBV11-2 to TRBJ2-3, with 8 bases matching TRBD2. The germline V gene encodes CDR1 SGHAT and CDR2 FQNNGV. The V segment lost 1 base and the J segment 6 bases; nucleotides outside the gene matches: 6. The CDR3 sequence is 15 residues long.

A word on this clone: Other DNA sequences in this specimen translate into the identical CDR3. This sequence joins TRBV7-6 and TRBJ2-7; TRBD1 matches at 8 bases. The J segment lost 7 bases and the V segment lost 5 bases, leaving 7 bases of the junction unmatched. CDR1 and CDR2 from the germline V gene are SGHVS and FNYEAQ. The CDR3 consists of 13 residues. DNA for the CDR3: TGTGCCAGCAGCCTAGACAGGGGTGGAGAGCAGTACTTC. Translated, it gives CASSLDRGGEQYF. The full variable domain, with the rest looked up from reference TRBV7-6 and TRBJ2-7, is GAGVSQSPRYKVTKRGQDVALRCDPISGHVSLYWYRQALGQGPEFLTYFNYEAQQDKSGLPNDRFSAERPEGSISTLTIQRTEQRDSAMYRCASSLDRGGEQYFGPGTRLTVT.

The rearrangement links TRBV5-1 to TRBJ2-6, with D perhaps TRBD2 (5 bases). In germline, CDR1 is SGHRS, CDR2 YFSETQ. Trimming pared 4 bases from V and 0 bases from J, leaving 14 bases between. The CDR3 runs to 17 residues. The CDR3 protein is CASSPWGDYSGANVLTF. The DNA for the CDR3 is TGCGCCAGCAGCCCGTGGGGAGACTACTCTGGGGCCAACGTCCTGACTTTC.

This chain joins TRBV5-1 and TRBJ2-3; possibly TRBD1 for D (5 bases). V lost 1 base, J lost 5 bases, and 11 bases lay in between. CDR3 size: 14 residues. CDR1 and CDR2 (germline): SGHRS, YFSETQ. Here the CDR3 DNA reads TGCGCCAGCAGCTTGAGGGGCGTGAGAGATACGCAGTATTTT. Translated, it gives CASSLRGVRDTQYF.

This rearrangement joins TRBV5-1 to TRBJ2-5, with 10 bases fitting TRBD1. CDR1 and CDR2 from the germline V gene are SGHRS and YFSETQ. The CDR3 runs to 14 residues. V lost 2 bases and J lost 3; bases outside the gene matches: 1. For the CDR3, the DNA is TGCGCCAGCAGCTTTGGGACAGGGGAAGAGACCCAGTACTTC. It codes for CASSFGTGEETQYF. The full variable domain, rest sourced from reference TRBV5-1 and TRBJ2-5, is KAGVTQTPRYLIKTRGQQVTLSCSPISGHRSVSWYQQTPGQGLQFLFEYFSETQRNKGNFPGRFSGRQFSNSRSEMNVSTLELGDSALYLCASSFGTGEETQYFGPGTRLLVL.

Here the CDR3 reads CASSQVGQTQYF. The CDR3 nucleotides are TGCGCCAGCAGCCAAGTTGGGCAGACCCAGTACTTC. The chain uses TRBV4-1 and TRBJ2-5; unclear D gene. The ends were cut back, 1 base at V and 6 bases at J, with 6 bases in the middle. The CDR3 runs to 12 residues. Germline CDR1 reads MGHRA; CDR2 reads YSYEKL.

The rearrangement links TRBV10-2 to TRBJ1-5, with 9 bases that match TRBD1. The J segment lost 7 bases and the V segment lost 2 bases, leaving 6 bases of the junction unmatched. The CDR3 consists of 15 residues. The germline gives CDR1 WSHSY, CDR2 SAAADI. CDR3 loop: CASSEGQGMRQPQHF. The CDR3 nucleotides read TGCGCCAGCAGTGAGGGACAGGGGATGAGGCAGCCCCAGCATTTT.

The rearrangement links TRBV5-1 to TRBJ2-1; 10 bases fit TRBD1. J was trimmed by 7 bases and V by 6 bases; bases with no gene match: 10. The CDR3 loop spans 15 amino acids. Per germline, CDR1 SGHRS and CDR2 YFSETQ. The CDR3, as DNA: TGCGCCAGCACCCTGGGACAGGGGCGAGGAAATGAGCAGTTCTTC. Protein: CASTLGQGRGNEQFF.

The CDR3 DNA sequence: TGCGCCAGCAGCTTGGGTCCTAGCGGGAGGGCCGGTGAGCAGTTCTTC. This sequence encodes CASSLGPSGRAGEQFF. This chain joins TRBV5-1 and TRBJ2-1; 12 bases fit TRBD2. V dropped 0 bases and J dropped 9; count of bases not matched to a gene: 7. Per germline, CDR1 SGHRS and CDR2 YFSETQ. The CDR3 is 16 amino acids.

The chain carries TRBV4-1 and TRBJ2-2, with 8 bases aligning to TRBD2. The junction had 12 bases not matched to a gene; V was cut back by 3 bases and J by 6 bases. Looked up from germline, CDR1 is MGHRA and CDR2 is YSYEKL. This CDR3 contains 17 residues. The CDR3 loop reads CASSHFSGTRRAGELFF. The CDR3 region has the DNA TGCGCCAGCAGCCATTTTTCCGGGACTAGAAGGGCCGGGGAGCTGTTTTTT.

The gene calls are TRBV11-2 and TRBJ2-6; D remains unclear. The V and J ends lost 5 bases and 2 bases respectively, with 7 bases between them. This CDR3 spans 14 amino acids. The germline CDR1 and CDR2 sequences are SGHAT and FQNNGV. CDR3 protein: CASSPTTGANVLTF. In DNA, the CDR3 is TGTGCCAGCAGCCCGACAACTGGGGCCAACGTCCTGACTTTC.

In nucleotides, the CDR3 is TGCGCCAGCAGCTTCAGGGGGCCCTATAATGAAAAACTGTTTTTT. Translation: CASSFRGPYNEKLFF. The rearrangement uses TRBV5-1 and TRBJ1-4; 8 bases map to TRBD1. CDR3 length equals 15 residues. Germline CDR1 SGHRS, CDR2 YFSETQ. Trimming at V came to 2 bases and at J to 4 bases, leaving 4 bases not matched to a gene. Full variable domain (missing parts from reference TRBV5-1 and TRBJ1-4): KAGVTQTPRYLIKTRGQQVTLSCSPISGHRSVSWYQQTPGQGLQFLFEYFSETQRNKGNFPGRFSGRQFSNSRSEMNVSTLELGDSALYLCASSFRGPYNEKLFFGSGTQLSVL.

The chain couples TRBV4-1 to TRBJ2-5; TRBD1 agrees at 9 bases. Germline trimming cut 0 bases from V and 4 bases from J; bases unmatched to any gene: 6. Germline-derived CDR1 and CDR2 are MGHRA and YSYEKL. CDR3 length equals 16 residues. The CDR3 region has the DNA TGCGCCAGCAGCCAAGATCCGGGGACAGGGAGAGAGACCCAGTACTTC. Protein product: CASSQDPGTGRETQYF.

DNA for the CDR3: TGCGCCAGCAGCTTGGGAGACAACGAGCAGTACTTC. This sequence encodes CASSLGDNEQYF. This chain links TRBV5-1 with TRBJ2-7; D gene ambiguous. The CDR3 sequence is 12 residues long. CDR1 and CDR2 from the germline V gene are SGHRS and YFSETQ. With 0 bases removed from V and 5 bases from J, the gap between germline ends came to 6 bases. The variable domain in full, completed from reference TRBV5-1 and TRBJ2-7, reads KAGVTQTPRYLIKTRGQQVTLSCSPISGHRSVSWYQQTPGQGLQFLFEYFSETQRNKGNFPGRFSGRQFSNSRSEMNVSTLELGDSALYLCASSLGDNEQYFGPGTRLTVT.

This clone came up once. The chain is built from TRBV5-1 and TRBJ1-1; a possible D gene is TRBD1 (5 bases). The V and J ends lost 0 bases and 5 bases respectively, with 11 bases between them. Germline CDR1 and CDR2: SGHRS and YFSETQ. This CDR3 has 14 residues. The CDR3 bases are TGCGCCAGCAGCTTGGACGGGGGATGGACTGAAGCTTTCTTT. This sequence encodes CASSLDGGWTEAFF.

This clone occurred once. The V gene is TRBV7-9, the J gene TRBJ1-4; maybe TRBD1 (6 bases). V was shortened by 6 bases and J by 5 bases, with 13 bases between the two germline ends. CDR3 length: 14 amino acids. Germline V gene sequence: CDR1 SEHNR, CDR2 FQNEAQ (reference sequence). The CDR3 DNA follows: TGTGCCAGCAGTACAGGGACCTCAAATGAAAAACTGTTTTTT. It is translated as CASSTGTSNEKLFF. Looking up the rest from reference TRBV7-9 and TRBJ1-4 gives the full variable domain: DTGVSQNPRHKITKRGQNVTFRCDPISEHNRLYWYRQTLGQGPEFLTYFQNEAQLEKSRLLSDRFSAERPKGSFSTLEIQRTEQGDSAMYLCASSTGTSNEKLFFGSGTQLSVL.

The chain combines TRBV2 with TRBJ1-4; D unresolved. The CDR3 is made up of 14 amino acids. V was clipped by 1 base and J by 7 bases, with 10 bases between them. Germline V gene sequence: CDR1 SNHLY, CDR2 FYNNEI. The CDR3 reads CASSEVWRIEKLFF. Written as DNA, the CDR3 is TGTGCCAGCAGTGAAGTATGGAGAATTGAAAAACTGTTTTTT. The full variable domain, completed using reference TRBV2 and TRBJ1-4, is EPEVTQTPSHQVTQMGQEVILRCVPISNHLYFYWYRQILGQKVEFLVSFYNNEISEKSEIFDDQFSVERPDGSNFTLKIRSTKLEDSAMYFCASSEVWRIEKLFFGSGTQLSVL.

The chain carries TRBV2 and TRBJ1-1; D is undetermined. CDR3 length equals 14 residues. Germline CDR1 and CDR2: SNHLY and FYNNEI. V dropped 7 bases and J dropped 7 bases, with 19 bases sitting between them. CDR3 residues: CASNLETGGVEAFF. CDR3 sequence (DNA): TGTGCCAGCAACCTAGAAACCGGCGGGGTTGAAGCTTTCTTT.

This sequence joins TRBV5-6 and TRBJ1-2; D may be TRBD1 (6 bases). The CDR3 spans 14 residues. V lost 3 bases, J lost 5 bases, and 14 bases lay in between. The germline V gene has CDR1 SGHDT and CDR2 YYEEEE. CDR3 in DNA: TGTGCCAGCAGCTGGACCGGGACAAGGTATGGCTACACCTTC. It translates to CASSWTGTRYGYTF.

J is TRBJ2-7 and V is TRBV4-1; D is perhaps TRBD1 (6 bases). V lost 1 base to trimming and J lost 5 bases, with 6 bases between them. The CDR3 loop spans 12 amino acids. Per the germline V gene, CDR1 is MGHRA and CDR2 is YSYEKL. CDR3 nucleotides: TGCGCCAGCAGCCAAGGGACAGACGAGCAGTACTTC. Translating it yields CASSQGTDEQYF.

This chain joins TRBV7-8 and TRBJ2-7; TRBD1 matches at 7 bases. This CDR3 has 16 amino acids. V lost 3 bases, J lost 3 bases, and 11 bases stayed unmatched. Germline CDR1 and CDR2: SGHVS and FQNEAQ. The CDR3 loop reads CASSFSATGPIYEQYF. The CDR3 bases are TGTGCCAGCAGCTTCTCAGCGACAGGGCCCATCTACGAGCAGTACTTC. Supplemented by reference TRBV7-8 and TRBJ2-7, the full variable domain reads GAGVSQSPRYKVAKRGQDVALRCDPISGHVSLFWYQQALGQGPEFLTYFQNEAQLDKSGLPSDRFFAERPEGSVSTLKIQRTQQEDSAVYLCASSFSATGPIYEQYFGPGTRLTVT.

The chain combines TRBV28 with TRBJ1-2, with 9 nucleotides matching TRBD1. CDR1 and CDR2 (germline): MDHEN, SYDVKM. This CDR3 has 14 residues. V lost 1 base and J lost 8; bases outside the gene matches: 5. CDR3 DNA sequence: TGTGCCAGCAGTTTATTACAGGGGGCGTGGGGCTACACCTTC. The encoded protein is CASSLLQGAWGYTF.

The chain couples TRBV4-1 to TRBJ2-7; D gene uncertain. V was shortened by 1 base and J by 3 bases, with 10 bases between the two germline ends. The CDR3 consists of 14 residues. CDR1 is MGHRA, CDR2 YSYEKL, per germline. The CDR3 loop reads CASSQVTPGYEQYF. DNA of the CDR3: TGCGCCAGCAGCCAAGTCACGCCAGGCTACGAGCAGTACTTC.